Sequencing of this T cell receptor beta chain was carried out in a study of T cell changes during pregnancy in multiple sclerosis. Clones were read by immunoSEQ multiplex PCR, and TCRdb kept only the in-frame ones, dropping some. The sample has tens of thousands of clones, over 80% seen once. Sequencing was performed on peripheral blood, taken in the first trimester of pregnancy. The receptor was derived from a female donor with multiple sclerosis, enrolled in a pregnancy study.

The CDR3 nucleotides read TGTGCCAGCAGCCAAGACGGCAGGGGGCCTCAAGAGACCCAGTACTTC. It translates to CASSQDGRGPQETQYF. The chain couples TRBV4-2 to TRBJ2-5, with 8 bases fitting TRBD1. J was trimmed by 2 bases and V by 0 bases; bases with no gene match: 5. The CDR3 is 16 residues long. Germline V gene lookup returns CDR1 LGHNA and CDR2 YNFKEQ.